This entry features one T cell receptor beta chain sequence. Its target is not known. TCR beta libraries were made by quantitative 5'-RACE with molecular barcodes. Using its own MiXCR run on the 5' RACE reads, TCRdb lists one record per CDR3 protein. The sample has 380,000 or so distinct CDR3 sequences; 20% to 25% are singletons. This entry belongs to a study of CD8 T cells in ankylosing spondylitis. Study results and limitations: Matched ankylosing spondylitis synovial fluid reportedly contained a significantly enriched population of disease-linked clones. Among TCR beta sequences, a motif of eight highly homologous variants appeared characteristic of ankylosing spondylitis blood.

The CDR3 has 15 amino acids. Germline CDR1 is MNHEY and CDR2 is SMNVEV (reference sequence). Trimming pared 2 bases from V and 1 base from J, leaving 12 bases between. The sequenced material came from blood, either unsorted or a sorted T cell fraction (not recorded which). The clonotype comes from a male donor with ankylosing spondylitis or in good health (not recorded which). This chain connects TRBV27 to TRBJ2-7; weak D call: TRBD2 (5 bases). The CDR3 protein is CASSLVPGESYEQYF. CDR3 nucleotides: TGTGCCAGCAGTTTAGTTCCCGGGGAGTCCTACGAGCAGTACTTC.